Listed below are T cell receptor beta chains from one sample, sequenced in a study of T cells in Graves' hyperthyroidism and ophthalmopathy. TCRdb reanalysed the multiplex PCR reads using MiXCR and keeps one entry per CDR3 protein. The sample yields about 690,000 distinct CDR3 sequences, 17% seen once. Sequencing was done on a sample of blood. These receptor sequences come from a man between 50 and 59 years old with Graves' hyperthyroidism. The CDR3 runs from the conserved cysteine through the conserved F or W. Fields, in order: D gene, J gene, clone size, V gene, CDR3 protein, CDR3 DNA. D genes are given only for firm matches. Size values are once, few and many counts, or a class for expanded clones, and some rows have none.

NA,TRBJ1-1,NA,TRBV6-7,CASSPRTASEAFF,TGTGCCAGCAGTCCTCGGACAGCATCTGAAGCTTTCTTT
NA,TRBJ2-2,NA,TRBV10-1,CASSSLRAGELFF,TGCGCCAGCAGTTCCCTCCGGGCCGGGGAGCTGTTTTTT
NA,TRBJ2-5,few,TRBV19,CASSIKGFQETQYF,TGTGCCAGTAGTATTAAGGGGTTCCAAGAGACCCAGTACTTC
TRBD1,TRBJ2-1,NA,TRBV3-1,CASSLHGTGGHNEQFF,TGTGCCAGCAGCCTTCACGGGACAGGGGGCCACAATGAGCAGTTCTTC
TRBD1,TRBJ2-3,NA,TRBV4-3,CASSQADRAITDTQYF,TGCGCCAGCAGCCAAGCAGACAGGGCCATCACAGATACGCAGTATTTT
NA,TRBJ2-7,NA,TRBV7-9,CASISGTQVDEQYF,TGTGCCAGCATCTCCGGGACCCAGGTCGACGAGCAGTACTTC
NA,TRBJ1-1,NA,TRBV9,CASSVGSGQGVGKNTEAFF,TGTGCCAGCAGCGTAGGATCTGGGCAGGGTGTTGGGAAAAACACTGAAGCTTTCTTT
TRBD1,TRBJ2-2,many,TRBV11-2,CASSSPDRGYTGELFF,TGTGCCAGCAGCTCGCCCGACAGGGGGTACACCGGGGAGCTGTTTTTT
TRBD1,TRBJ1-1,NA,TRBV10-1,CASSESSGGTEAFF,TGCGCCAGCAGTGAGTCTTCAGGGGGCACTGAAGCTTTCTTT
TRBD1,TRBJ1-1,few,TRBV2,CASSRQGGNTEASF,TGTGCCAGCAGTAGACAGGGGGGAAACACTGAAGCTTCCTTT
TRBD1,TRBJ1-5,NA,TRBV20-1,CSASGTGYSNQPQHF,TGCAGTGCTAGTGGGACAGGCTATAGCAATCAGCCCCAGCATTTT
NA,TRBJ1-5,few,TRBV19,CASSPDRWNQPQHF,TGTGCCAGTAGTCCCGACAGGTGGAATCAGCCCCAGCATTTT
NA,TRBJ2-1,many,TRBV2,CASSVGSSSYNEQFF,TGTGCCAGCAGTGTGGGGAGTAGCTCCTACAATGAGCAGTTCTTC
TRBD1,TRBJ2-7,few,TRBV27,CASSLSGTGVSYEQYF,TGTGCCAGCAGTTTATCCGGGACAGGGGTGTCCTACGAGCAGTACTTC
NA,TRBJ1-2,once,TRBV7-9,CASSLGVNNYGYTF,TGTGCCAGCAGCTTGGGAGTCAATAACTATGGCTACACCTTC
TRBD2,TRBJ2-1,many,TRBV27,CASSFIPGLAGVNEQFF,TGTGCCAGCAGTTTCATCCCGGGACTAGCGGGAGTTAATGAGCAGTTCTTC
TRBD1,TRBJ1-5,many,TRBV28,CASSSGTGDPYSNQPQHF,TGTGCCAGCAGTTCGGGGACAGGGGACCCATATAGCAATCAGCCCCAGCATTTT
NA,TRBJ2-1,NA,TRBV5-1,CASSSNRFGGSSYNEQFF,TGCGCCAGCAGCTCAAACAGATTCGGGGGAAGCTCCTACAATGAGCAGTTCTTC
TRBD1,TRBJ1-6,few,TRBV6-5,CASSYAGQGGSPLHF,TGTGCCAGCAGTTACGCGGGACAGGGCGGTTCACCCCTCCACTTT
NA,TRBJ2-3,few,TRBV7-2,CASSAGLDTQYF,TGTGCCAGCAGCGCCGGCCTCGATACGCAGTATTTT
NA,TRBJ2-5,many,TRBV12-3/TRBV12-4,CASRRERETQYF,TGTGCCAGCCGACGAGAACGTGAGACCCAGTACTTC
NA,TRBJ2-7,NA,TRBV6-2/TRBV6-3,CASLGSGRLRDASYEQYF,TGTGCCAGCCTCGGTTCCGGCCGACTCCGGGACGCAAGTTACGAGCAGTACTTC
TRBD2,TRBJ2-1,few,TRBV6-1,CASSESWTSDEQFF,TGTGCCAGCAGTGAATCTTGGACTAGTGATGAGCAGTTCTTC
NA,TRBJ1-2,NA,TRBV5-1,CASSLGGQRGYTF,TGCGCCAGCAGCTTGGGAGGGCAGAGGGGCTACACCTTC
NA,TRBJ2-7,many,TRBV11-2,CASSLGRGRGEQYF,TGTGCCAGCAGCTTGGGGAGGGGGCGTGGCGAGCAGTACTTC
TRBD2,TRBJ2-2,many,TRBV9,CASSLSGSDTGELFF,TGTGCCAGCAGCCTTAGCGGGAGCGACACCGGGGAGCTGTTTTTT
NA,TRBJ2-5,many,TRBV2,CASSVGGTSQETQYF,TGTGCCAGCAGTGTAGGTGGGACCTCCCAAGAGACCCAGTACTTC
TRBD2,TRBJ2-5,NA,TRBV20-1,CSARDMTSGLYQETQYF,TGCAGTGCTAGAGATATGACTAGCGGCCTTTACCAAGAGACCCAGTACTTC
TRBD1,TRBJ1-1,NA,TRBV4-1,CASQGAPTEAFF,TGCGCCAGCCAGGGGGCGCCTACTGAAGCTTTCTTT
NA,TRBJ1-1,many,TRBV28,CASSLAGQPTNTEAFF,TGTGCCAGCAGTTTAGCTGGACAGCCAACCAACACTGAAGCTTTCTTT
NA,TRBJ2-1,NA,TRBV30,CAWSVTGRNEQFF,TGTGCCTGGAGTGTGACAGGGAGGAATGAGCAGTTCTTC
NA,TRBJ2-4,many,TRBV2,CASSEGQGEAKNIQYF,TGTGCCAGCAGTGAAGGCCAGGGTGAGGCCAAAAACATTCAGTACTTC
TRBD2,TRBJ2-5,NA,TRBV13,CASSDGLAGVIRRTQYF,TGTGCCAGCAGCGACGGACTAGCGGGAGTGATCCGGCGGACCCAGTACTTC
TRBD2,TRBJ2-2,NA,TRBV5-1,CASSPLLTSGGGELFF,TGCGCCAGCAGCCCCCTCCTGACTAGCGGGGGCGGGGAGCTGTTTTTT
TRBD2,TRBJ2-1,NA,TRBV19,CASELVAGGYNEQFF,TGTGCCAGTGAACTAGTAGCGGGAGGGTACAATGAGCAGTTCTTC
NA,TRBJ2-1,NA,TRBV3-1,CASSQEQYNVQFF,TGTGCCAGCAGCCAAGAACAATACAATGTGCAGTTCTTC
NA,TRBJ2-1,few,TRBV5-1,CASSFLTSSGEQFF,TGCGCCAGCAGCTTTTTAACTAGCAGCGGTGAGCAGTTCTTC
NA,TRBJ2-3,few,TRBV7-2,CASSLDGRDFADTQYF,TGTGCCAGCAGCTTAGATGGGCGGGATTTTGCAGATACGCAGTATTTT
TRBD2,TRBJ2-5,many,TRBV20-1,CSARPGTSGRRETQYF,TGCAGTGCTCGGCCTGGGACTAGCGGGAGGCGGGAGACCCAGTACTTC
NA,TRBJ2-1,few,TRBV20-1,CSARVVNYNEHFF,TGCAGTGCTAGAGTTGTGAACTACAATGAGCATTTCTTC
NA,TRBJ1-2,many,TRBV2,CASSGDGPNYGYTF,TGTGCCAGCAGTGGGGACGGCCCTAACTATGGCTACACCTTC
TRBD1,TRBJ2-2,NA,TRBV6-2/TRBV6-3,CASRPTGTGVTGELFF,TGTGCCAGCAGACCCACGGGGACAGGGGTCACCGGGGAGCTGTTTTTT
NA,TRBJ1-2,many,TRBV27,CASSSTSRGRGGYTF,TGTGCCAGCAGTTCGACGTCCAGGGGCAGGGGTGGCTACACCTTC
NA,TRBJ2-1,few,TRBV5-8,CASSSAYSAIYNEQFF,TGTGCCAGCAGCTCGGCGTATTCGGCAATTTACAATGAGCAGTTCTTC
TRBD1,TRBJ2-7,few,TRBV14,CASSQAGQGRYSYEQYF,TGTGCCAGCAGCCAAGCGGGACAGGGGCGATACTCCTACGAGCAGTACTTC
NA,TRBJ2-7,few,TRBV6-1,CASRGVDAVEQYF,TGTGCCAGCAGGGGGGTGGATGCGGTCGAGCAGTACTTC
NA,TRBJ1-1,many,TRBV6-1,CASSPRVPANTEAFF,TGTGCCAGCAGTCCCAGGGTGCCGGCGAACACTGAAGCTTTCTTT
NA,TRBJ2-5,NA,TRBV10-3,CAISEGQPETQYF,TGTGCCATCAGTGAAGGGCAGCCAGAGACCCAGTACTTC
NA,TRBJ1-4,NA,TRBV11-2,CASSLNMNEKLFF,TGTGCCAGCAGTCTCAATATGAATGAAAAACTGTTTTTT
NA,TRBJ2-4,few,TRBV7-2,CASSLGAGLAKNIQYF,TGTGCCAGCAGCTTAGGGGCAGGGCTAGCCAAAAACATTCAGTACTTC
TRBD2,TRBJ2-3,many,TRBV7-2,CASSLLASGSTDTQYF,TGTGCCAGCAGCTTATTGGCTAGCGGGAGCACAGATACGCAGTATTTT
NA,TRBJ2-7,NA,TRBV27,CASSLGHGQYF,TGTGCCAGCAGTTTAGGGCACGGGCAGTACTTC